The present T cell receptor (beta chain) was sequenced within a study of T cell responses to AZD1222 COVID-19 vaccine. Whole-study results and caveats: Clonal diversity may have been underestimated, and the donors were mostly white British, with more females than males. Among vaccine-associated CD4 TCRs, coverage spanned spike, with dominance at 160-218 and 743-854. The repertoires were collected only after the peak T cell response.

The V end lost 4 bases, the J end lost 4 bases, and 10 bases lay between the germline ends. Germline assignment: CDR1 SEHNR and CDR2 FQNEAQ (reference sequence). This CDR3 is built from 13 residues. With regard to this clone: Antigen specificity is unknown.

Here immunoSEQ multiplex PCR was the method, and the copy in TCRdb shows in-frame clones only, minus some. The table records about 150,000 clones, approximately 89% of them present only once. The source of this sequence is an adult who received the AZD1222 COVID-19 vaccine. Material: peripheral blood, obtained 28 days after the second AZD1222 dose. V gene TRBV7-9 combines with J gene TRBJ1-2, with unresolved D. The CDR3 sequence is CASSSRTGYGYTF. In DNA, the CDR3 is TGTGCCAGCAGCTCCCGGACTGGCTATGGCTACACCTTC.